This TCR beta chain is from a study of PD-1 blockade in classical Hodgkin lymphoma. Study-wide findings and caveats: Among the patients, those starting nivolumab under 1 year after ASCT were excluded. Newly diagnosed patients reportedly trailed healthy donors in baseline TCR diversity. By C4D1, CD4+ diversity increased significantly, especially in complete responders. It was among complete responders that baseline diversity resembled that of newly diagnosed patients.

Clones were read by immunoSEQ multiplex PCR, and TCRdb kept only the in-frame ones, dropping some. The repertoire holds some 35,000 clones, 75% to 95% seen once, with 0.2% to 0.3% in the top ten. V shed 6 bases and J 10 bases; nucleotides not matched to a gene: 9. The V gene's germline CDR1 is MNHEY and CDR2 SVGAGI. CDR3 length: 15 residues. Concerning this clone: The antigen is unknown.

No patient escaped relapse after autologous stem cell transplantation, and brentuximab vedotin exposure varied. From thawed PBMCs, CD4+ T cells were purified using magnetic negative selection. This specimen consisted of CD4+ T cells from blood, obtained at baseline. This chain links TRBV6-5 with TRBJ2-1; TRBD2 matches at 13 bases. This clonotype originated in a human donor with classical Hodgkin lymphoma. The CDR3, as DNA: TGTGCCAGCAGCACACTAGCGGGAGGGTCCGGCGAGCAGTTCTTC. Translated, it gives CASSTLAGGSGEQFF.